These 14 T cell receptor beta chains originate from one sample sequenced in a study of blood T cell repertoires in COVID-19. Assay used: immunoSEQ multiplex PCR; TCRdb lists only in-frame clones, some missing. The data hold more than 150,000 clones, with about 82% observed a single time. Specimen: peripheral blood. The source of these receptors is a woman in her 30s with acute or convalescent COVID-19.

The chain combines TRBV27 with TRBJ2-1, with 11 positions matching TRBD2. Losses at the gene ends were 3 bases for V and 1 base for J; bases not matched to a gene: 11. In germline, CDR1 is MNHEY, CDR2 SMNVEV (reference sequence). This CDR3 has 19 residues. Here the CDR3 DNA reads TGTGCCAGCAGTTTTGAGTTTCCTAGCGGGAGGAGGTCCTACAATGAGCAGTTCTTC. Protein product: CASSFEFPSGRRSYNEQFF.

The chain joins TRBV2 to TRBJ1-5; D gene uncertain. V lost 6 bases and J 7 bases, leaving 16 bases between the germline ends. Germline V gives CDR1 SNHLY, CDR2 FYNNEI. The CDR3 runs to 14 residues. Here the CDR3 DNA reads TGTGCCAGCAGATGGGCAGGTGTCCGACAGCCCCAGCATTTT. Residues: CASRWAGVRQPQHF.

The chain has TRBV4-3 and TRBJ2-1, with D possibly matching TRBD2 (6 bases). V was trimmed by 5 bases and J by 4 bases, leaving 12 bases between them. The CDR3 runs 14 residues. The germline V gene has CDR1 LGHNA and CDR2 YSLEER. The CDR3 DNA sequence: TGCGCCAGCAGCGACATGACTAGATACAATGAGCAGTTCTTC. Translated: CASSDMTRYNEQFF.

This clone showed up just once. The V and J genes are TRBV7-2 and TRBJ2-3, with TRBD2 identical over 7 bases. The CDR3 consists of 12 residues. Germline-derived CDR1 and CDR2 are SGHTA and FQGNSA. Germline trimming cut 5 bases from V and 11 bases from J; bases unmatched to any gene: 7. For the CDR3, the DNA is TGTGCCAGCAGCCCACCGGGACTACGGCAGTATTTT. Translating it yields CASSPPGLRQYF.

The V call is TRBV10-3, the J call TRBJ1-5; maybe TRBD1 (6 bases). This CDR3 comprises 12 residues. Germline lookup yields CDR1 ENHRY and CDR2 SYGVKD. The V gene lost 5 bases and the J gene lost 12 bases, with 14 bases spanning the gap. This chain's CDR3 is CAISTTDSIQHF. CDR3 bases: TGTGCCATCAGTACTACGGACAGTATCCAGCATTTT.

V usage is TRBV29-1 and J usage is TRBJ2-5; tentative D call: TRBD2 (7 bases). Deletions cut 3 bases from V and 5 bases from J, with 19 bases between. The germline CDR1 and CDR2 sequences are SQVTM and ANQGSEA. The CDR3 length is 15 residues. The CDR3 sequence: CSVEGIRGARETQYF. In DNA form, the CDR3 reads TGCAGCGTTGAGGGTATACGGGGGGCCCGGGAGACCCAGTACTTC.

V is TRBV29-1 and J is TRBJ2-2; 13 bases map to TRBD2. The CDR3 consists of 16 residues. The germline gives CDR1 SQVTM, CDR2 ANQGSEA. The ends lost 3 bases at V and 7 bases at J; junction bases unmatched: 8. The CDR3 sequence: CSVERRLAGGNGELFF. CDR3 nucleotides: TGCAGCGTTGAGAGGCGACTAGCGGGGGGAAACGGGGAGCTGTTTTTT.

The DNA of the CDR3 is TGTGCCAGCAGTTTCACGAGGAATGGCTACACCTTC. Encoded protein: CASSFTRNGYTF. The chain links TRBV12-3 or TRBV12-4 to TRBJ1-2; no definite D call. CDR3 length: 12 residues. Trimming took 3 bases from V and 6 from J, leaving 8 bases between them.

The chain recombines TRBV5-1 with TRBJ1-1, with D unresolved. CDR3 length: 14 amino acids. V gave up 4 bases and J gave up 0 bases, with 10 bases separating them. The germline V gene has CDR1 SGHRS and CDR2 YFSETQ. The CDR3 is CASSTAVVNTEAFF. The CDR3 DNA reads TGCGCCAGCAGCACAGCTGTAGTGAACACTGAAGCTTTCTTT.

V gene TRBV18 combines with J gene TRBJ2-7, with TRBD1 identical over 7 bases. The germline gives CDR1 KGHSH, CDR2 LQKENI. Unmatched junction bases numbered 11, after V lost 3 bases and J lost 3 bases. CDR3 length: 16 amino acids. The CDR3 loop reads CASSPPGGFDSYEQYF. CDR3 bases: TGTGCCAGCTCACCTCCAGGGGGATTCGACAGCTACGAGCAGTACTTC.

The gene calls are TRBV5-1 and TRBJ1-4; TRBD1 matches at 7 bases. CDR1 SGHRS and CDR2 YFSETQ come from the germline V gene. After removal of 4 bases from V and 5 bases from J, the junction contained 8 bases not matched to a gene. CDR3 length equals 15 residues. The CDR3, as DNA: TGCGCCAGCAGCGGGTGGGGGACAGAAAATGAAAAACTGTTTTTT. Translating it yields CASSGWGTENEKLFF.

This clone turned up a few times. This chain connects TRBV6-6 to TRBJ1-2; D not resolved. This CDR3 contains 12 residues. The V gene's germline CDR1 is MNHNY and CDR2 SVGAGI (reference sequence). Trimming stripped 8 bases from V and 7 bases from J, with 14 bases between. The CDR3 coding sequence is TGTGCCAGCCGACCGGGAGATTCTGGCTACACCTTC. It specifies CASRPGDSGYTF.

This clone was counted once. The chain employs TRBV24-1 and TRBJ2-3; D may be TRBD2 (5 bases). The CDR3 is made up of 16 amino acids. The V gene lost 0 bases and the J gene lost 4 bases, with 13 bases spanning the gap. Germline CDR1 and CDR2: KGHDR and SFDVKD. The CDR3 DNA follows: TGTGCCACCAGTGATTTGCGATCCAGCGGAGCAGATACGCAGTATTTT. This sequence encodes CATSDLRSSGADTQYF.

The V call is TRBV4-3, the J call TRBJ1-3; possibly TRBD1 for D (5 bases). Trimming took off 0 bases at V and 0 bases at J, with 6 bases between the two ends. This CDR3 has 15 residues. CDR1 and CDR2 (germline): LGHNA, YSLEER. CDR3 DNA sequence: TGCGCCAGCAGCCAAGACAGGGTCTCTGGAAACACCATATATTTT. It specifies CASSQDRVSGNTIYF.